The TCR beta chain described here comes from a study of response to subunit inactivated influenza vaccine. The sample holds many counts of this clonotype. CDR3 size: 13 residues. In germline, CDR1 is SGHDN, CDR2 FVKESK. V lost 1 base and J lost 11, with 14 bases in between. TCRdb ran MiXCR on the RT-PCR reads and lists one entry per CDR3 protein. The data show 290,000 or so distinct CDR3 sequences, with 20% to 25% seen just once and 10% held by the top ten. This sample comprised PBMCs from blood, obtained roughly 20 months after vaccination. This sequence was found in a man aged 45-69 years who received an inactivated influenza vaccine. J is TRBJ1-1 and V is TRBV14; D call uncertain. The chain's CDR3 is CASSQARGGRAFF. The CDR3 DNA sequence: TGTGCCAGCAGCCAAGCCCGAGGAGGTAGGGCTTTCTTT.